Listed below are T cell receptor beta chains from one sample, sequenced in a study of cytomegalovirus exposure and HLA in healthy donors. Sequencing used immunoSEQ multiplex PCR; TCRdb keeps in-frame clones, though not all of them. Among hundreds of thousands of clones listed, roughly 83% were seen once. Input material: PBMCs. The receptors come from a woman younger than 35 in good health and CMV-seronegative. The CDR3 runs from the conserved cysteine through the conserved F or W. The D gene is left open where the match is weak. Size is stated for part of the rows, as once, few or many counts, or as a class when the clone is expanded.

v_gene,d_gene,abundance,j_gene,CDR3aa,CDR3nt
TRBV5-1,TRBD2,once,TRBJ2-2,CASSRLAGDGTGELFF,TGCGCCAGCAGTCGGCTAGCGGGAGATGGCACCGGGGAGCTGTTTTTT
TRBV28,TRBD1,.,TRBJ2-7,CASSPSGQLIPEQYF,TGTGCCAGCAGTCCGTCGGGACAGCTAATCCCCGAGCAGTACTTC
TRBV6-5,.,once,TRBJ2-2,CASSPVLPGELFF,TGTGCCAGCAGTCCTGTCCTGCCCGGGGAGCTGTTTTTT
TRBV19,TRBD1,.,TRBJ1-5,CASSIPQQGATGLYSNQPQHF,TGTGCCAGTAGTATCCCCCAACAGGGGGCAACAGGTCTTTATAGCAATCAGCCCCAGCATTTT
TRBV5-1,TRBD1,.,TRBJ1-4,CASSLRTGATNEKLFF,TGCGCCAGCAGCCTTCGGACAGGCGCAACTAATGAAAAACTGTTTTTT
TRBV4-1,TRBD2,.,TRBJ2-7,CASSQAGGRVEQYF,TGCGCCAGCAGCCAAGCGGGCGGGAGAGTGGAGCAGTACTTC
TRBV2,.,.,TRBJ2-1,CASSEDVNEQFF,TGTGCCAGCAGTGAAGATGTCAATGAGCAGTTCTTC
TRBV21-1,.,.,TRBJ2-7,CASSSGLRTSGSYEQYF,TGTGCCAGCAGCAGTGGCCTGAGGACTAGCGGGAGCTACGAGCAGTACTTC
TRBV30,TRBD1,.,TRBJ1-5,CAWSSRQGAFNQPQHF,TGTGCCTGGAGTTCCAGACAGGGGGCTTTCAATCAGCCCCAGCATTTT
TRBV2,.,once,TRBJ1-5,CASTQQVYQPQHF,TGTGCCAGCACCCAACAGGTTTATCAGCCCCAGCATTTT
TRBV5-4,TRBD1,once,TRBJ1-5,CASSRNRGPQHF,TGTGCCAGCAGCAGAAACAGGGGACCCCAGCATTTT
TRBV6-5,.,.,TRBJ2-2,CAASGQNTGELFF,TGTGCCGCCTCTGGACAAAACACCGGGGAGCTGTTTTTT
TRBV10-3,TRBD2,.,TRBJ2-7,CASGRGGGEQYF,TGTGCCTCAGGGCGGGGGGGAGGAGAGCAGTACTTC
TRBV7-6,.,.,TRBJ1-2,CASSLVPEDYGYTF,TGTGCCAGCAGCTTAGTCCCAGAAGACTATGGCTACACCTTC
TRBV19,.,.,TRBJ2-7,CASSIVGRGLYEQYF,TGTGCCAGTAGTATAGTTGGGCGGGGGCTCTACGAGCAGTACTTC